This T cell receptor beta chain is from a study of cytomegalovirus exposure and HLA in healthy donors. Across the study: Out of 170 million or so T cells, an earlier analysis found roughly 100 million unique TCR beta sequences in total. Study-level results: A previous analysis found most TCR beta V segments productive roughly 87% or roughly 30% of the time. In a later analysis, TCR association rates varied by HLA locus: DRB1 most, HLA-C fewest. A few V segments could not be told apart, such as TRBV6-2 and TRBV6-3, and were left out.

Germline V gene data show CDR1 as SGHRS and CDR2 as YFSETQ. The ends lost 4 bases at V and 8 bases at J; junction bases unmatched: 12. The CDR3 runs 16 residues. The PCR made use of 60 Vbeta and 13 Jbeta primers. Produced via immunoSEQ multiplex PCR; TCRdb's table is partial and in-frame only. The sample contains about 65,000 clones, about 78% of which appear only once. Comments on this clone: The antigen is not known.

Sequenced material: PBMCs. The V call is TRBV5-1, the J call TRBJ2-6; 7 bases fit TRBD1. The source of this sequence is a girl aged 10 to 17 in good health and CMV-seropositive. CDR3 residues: CASSHSTGLNTNVLTF. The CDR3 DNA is TGCGCCAGCAGCCACTCGACAGGGTTGAATACCAACGTCCTGACTTTC.